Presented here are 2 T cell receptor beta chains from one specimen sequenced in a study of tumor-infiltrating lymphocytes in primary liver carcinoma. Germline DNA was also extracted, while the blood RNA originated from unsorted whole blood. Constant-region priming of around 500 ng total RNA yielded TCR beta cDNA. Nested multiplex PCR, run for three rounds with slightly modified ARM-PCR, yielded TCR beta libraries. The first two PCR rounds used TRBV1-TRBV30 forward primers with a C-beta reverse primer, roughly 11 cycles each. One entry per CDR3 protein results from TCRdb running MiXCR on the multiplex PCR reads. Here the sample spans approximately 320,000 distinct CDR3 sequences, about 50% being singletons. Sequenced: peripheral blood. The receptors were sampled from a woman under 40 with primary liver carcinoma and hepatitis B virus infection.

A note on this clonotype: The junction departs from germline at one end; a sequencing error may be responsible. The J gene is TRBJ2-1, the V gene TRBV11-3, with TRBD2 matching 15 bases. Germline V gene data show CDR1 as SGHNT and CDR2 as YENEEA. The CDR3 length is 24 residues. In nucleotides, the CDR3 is TGTGCCAGCAGCTTAGATCAGGGTACAGATAAGGGACTAGCGGGAGGCTGTGACTACAATGGGCAGTTCTTC. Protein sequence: CASSLDQGTDKGLAGGCDYNGQFF.

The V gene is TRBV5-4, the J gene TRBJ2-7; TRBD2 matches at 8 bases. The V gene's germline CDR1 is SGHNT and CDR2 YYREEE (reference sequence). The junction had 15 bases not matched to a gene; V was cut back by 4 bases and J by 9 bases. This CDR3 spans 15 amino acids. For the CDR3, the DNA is TGTGCCAGCAGCACCCGGACTAGCTGGAGGGGTACGCAGTACTTC. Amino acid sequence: CASSTRTSWRGTQYF.